The rows below give T cell receptor beta chains drawn from one sample of a study of T cells after yellow fever vaccination. TCRdb fed the 5' RACE reads into MiXCR, producing one record per CDR3 protein. The table has 170,000 or so distinct CDR3 sequences, roughly 6.4% seen once; the top ten hold under 3%. Sequencing was performed on CD4+ T cells sorted from PBMCs, taken on the day of the first yellow fever vaccination. The receptors shown here come from a man aged 18-30 years who received the YFV17D yellow fever vaccine. Each CDR3 is given with its conserved first and last residue. A D gene is named only where the DNA matches it firmly. Size is omitted from some rows. Given values are once, few, many or a class for expanded clones.

D gene	J gene	V gene	clone size	CDR3 protein	CDR3 DNA
-	TRBJ2-3	TRBV5-1	many	CASSLGTATDTQYF	TGCGCCAGCAGCTTGGGGACAGCCACAGATACGCAGTATTTT
-	TRBJ2-5	TRBV30	many	CAWSAQETQYF	TGTGCCTGGAGTGCCCAAGAGACCCAGTACTTC
TRBD2	TRBJ2-5	TRBV11-2	many	CASSPVKGGPAQTQYF	TGTGCCAGCAGTCCCGTGAAGGGAGGGCCCGCGCAGACCCAGTACTTC
-	TRBJ2-1	TRBV7-2	few	CASSRGGVTNEQFF	TGTGCCAGCAGCCGAGGGGGGGTAACCAATGAGCAGTTCTTC
-	TRBJ1-5	TRBV20-1	-	CSARGPGHQSGWDQPQHF	TGCAGTGCTAGAGGCCCGGGACATCAGAGCGGTTGGGATCAGCCCCAGCATTTT
-	TRBJ2-5	TRBV7-2	-	CASSLESASQETQYF	TGTGCCAGCAGCTTAGAATCAGCTTCGCAAGAGACCCAGTACTTC
-	TRBJ2-1	TRBV19	-	CASNRAEASGKNEQFF	TGTGCCAGTAACCGGGCCGAAGCGAGTGGGAAGAATGAGCAGTTCTTC
TRBD1	TRBJ1-6	TRBV7-2	-	CASSLAPGGFNSPLHF	TGTGCCAGCAGCTTGGCCCCAGGGGGTTTTAATTCACCCCTCCACTTT
TRBD2	TRBJ2-3	TRBV5-1	few	CASSLTSGAGDTQYF	TGCGCCAGCAGCCTGACTAGCGGGGCGGGAGATACGCAGTATTTT
-	TRBJ1-4	TRBV7-8	many	CASSLARGTSNEKLFF	TGTGCCAGCAGCTTAGCGAGGGGGACCTCTAATGAAAAACTGTTTTTT
-	TRBJ1-5	TRBV12-3/TRBV12-4	few	CASSFGRAQPQHF	TGTGCCAGCAGTTTTGGCAGGGCTCAGCCCCAGCATTTT
-	TRBJ2-3	TRBV18	many	CASSPVGQGTDTQYF	TGTGCCAGCTCACCGGTCGGGCAGGGCACAGATACGCAGTATTTT
-	TRBJ2-2	TRBV5-1	-	CASRKEANTGELFF	TGCGCCAGCCGAAAAGAAGCGAACACCGGGGAGCTGTTTTTT
TRBD2	TRBJ2-1	TRBV7-2	many	CASSLARISGGARSYNEQFF	TGTGCCAGCAGCTTAGCTAGGATTAGCGGGGGGGCGCGCTCCTACAATGAGCAGTTCTTC
TRBD2	TRBJ2-1	TRBV12-3/TRBV12-4	few	CASTSSGADEQFF	TGTGCCAGCACATCTAGCGGGGCGGATGAGCAGTTCTTC
-	TRBJ1-6	TRBV12-3/TRBV12-4	many	CASSLVTGYNSPLHF	TGTGCCAGCAGTTTAGTGACAGGATATAATTCACCCCTCCACTTT
-	TRBJ2-1	TRBV12-3/TRBV12-4	many	CASSFGTYNEQFF	TGTGCCAGCAGTTTTGGCACCTACAATGAGCAGTTCTTC
TRBD1	TRBJ2-1	TRBV5-6	many	CASSLLLTGFDEQFF	TGTGCCAGCAGCCTCCTCCTGACAGGGTTCGATGAGCAGTTCTTC
TRBD1	TRBJ2-3	TRBV29-1	many	CSVGTGAADTQYF	TGCAGCGTCGGAACAGGGGCCGCAGATACGCAGTATTTT
-	TRBJ2-5	TRBV7-2	many	CASIFWETQYF	TGTGCCAGCATCTTCTGGGAGACCCAGTACTTC
TRBD1	TRBJ1-2	TRBV4-1	-	CASSQATGEGGYTF	TGCGCCAGCAGCCAAGCGACAGGGGAGGGAGGCTACACCTTC
-	TRBJ1-1	TRBV20-1	-	CSALDTNTEAFF	TGCAGTGCCCTGGACACGAACACTGAAGCTTTCTTT
TRBD1	TRBJ1-2	TRBV7-2	few	CASSVGQGYGYTF	TGTGCCAGCAGCGTCGGACAGGGATATGGCTACACCTTC
-	TRBJ1-2	TRBV21-1	-	CASSKRGGAF	TGTGCCAGCAGCAAAAGGGGCGGAGCTTTC
-	TRBJ1-1	TRBV12-3/TRBV12-4	many	CASSWDLTPNTEAFF	TGTGCCAGCAGTTGGGATCTAACACCGAACACTGAAGCTTTCTTT
-	TRBJ1-5	TRBV4-1	few	CASRAVGGSRSNQPQHF	TGCGCCAGCAGGGCAGTTGGAGGGTCAAGGAGCAATCAGCCCCAGCATTTT
-	TRBJ2-7	TRBV12-3/TRBV12-4	-	CASTGRAFSYEQYF	TGTGCCAGCACCGGGCGGGCTTTCTCCTACGAGCAGTACTTC
-	TRBJ1-2	TRBV6-5	many	CASRGTNGYTF	TGTGCCAGCAGAGGGACAAATGGCTACACCTTC
-	TRBJ2-7	TRBV10-3	many	CAIVTGPGSYEQYF	TGTGCCATCGTCACAGGGCCGGGGTCTTACGAGCAGTACTTC
TRBD2	TRBJ2-1	TRBV5-1	many	CASSSGGGSISYNEQFF	TGCGCCAGCAGCTCGGGGGGTGGGTCGATCTCCTACAATGAGCAGTTCTTC
TRBD1	TRBJ1-5	TRBV5-1	few	CASNGGQGNQPQHF	TGCGCCAGCAACGGGGGACAGGGGAATCAGCCCCAGCATTTT
-	TRBJ2-3	TRBV20-1	many	CSAFLSGTDTQYF	TGCAGTGCTTTTCTTAGCGGCACAGATACGCAGTATTTT
-	TRBJ2-1	TRBV4-3	-	CASSQEQRRNNEQFF	TGCGCCAGCAGCCAAGAACAACGCCGCAACAATGAGCAGTTCTTC
TRBD2	TRBJ2-7	TRBV10-2	-	CATFSGGAYEQYF	TGCGCCACCTTCAGCGGGGGGGCTTACGAGCAGTACTTC
-	TRBJ2-3	TRBV5-1	many	CASIPGPEGVDTQYF	TGCGCCAGCATCCCGGGCCCCGAAGGAGTAGATACGCAGTATTTT
-	TRBJ1-1	TRBV5-1	many	CASSYRQNTEAFF	TGCGCCAGCAGCTACAGACAGAACACTGAAGCTTTCTTT